This TCR beta chain is drawn from a study of cytomegalovirus exposure and HLA in healthy donors. The study, taken as a whole, reports: Sequences of the TCR beta chain were said to predict the HLA-A and HLA-B alleles of most subjects accurately. TCR beta chains associated with HLA were, in a later analysis, more clonally expanded than equally common others. Being productive about 87% or about 30% of the time was typical of most TCR beta V segments in an earlier analysis. Rarity held for most TCR sequences, but there were some public TCRs that occurred in many donors.

Primers included in the PCR were 60 Vbeta and 13 Jbeta primers. Sequencing was performed with immunoSEQ multiplex PCR; in TCRdb, only in-frame clones are kept and a portion is missing. This sample has roughly 150,000 clones, with roughly 70% found just once. Of note for this clone: The antigen is undetermined.

The germline CDR1 and CDR2 sequences are MDHEN and SYDVKM. The V and J ends lost 4 bases and 5 bases, in that order; junction bases with no gene match: 3. CDR3 length: 14 residues. The clonotype originates from a male donor in good health and CMV-seronegative. V usage is TRBV28 and J usage is TRBJ2-2, with 8 bases lining up with TRBD1. The sample taken for sequencing was PBMCs. The CDR3 DNA sequence: TGTGCCAGCAGTTCGGGACAGGAGACCGGGGAGCTGTTTTTT. This codes for CASSSGQETGELFF.